The source of this T cell receptor (beta chain) is a study of post-analysis software for immune sequencing data. Study overall: Secondary progressive, relapsing-remitting and progressive-relapsing multiple sclerosis were among the included disease courses.

As concerns this clonotype: What it binds is unknown.

Unique molecular identifiers featured in each of the TCR beta cDNA libraries. Input amounts of about 0.95 to 11 million T cells were used. These gave 500,000 or so cDNA molecules, so each molecule approximated one T cell. TCRdb redid the calling of the PCR reads with MiXCR, one entry per CDR3 protein. The table has fewer than 600,000 distinct CDR3 sequences, under 55% seen once. Regarding the study as a whole: There was significantly lower normalized Chao1 diversity in multiple sclerosis patients than in controls. Strong same-batch co-clustering of samples appeared with F measure clustering.

The TCR sequence derives from a girl aged 10-17 years with multiple sclerosis. The sequencing input was blood.

CDR3 region: CASSSGVSTRGRRVTEAFF. CDR3 bases: TGTGCCAGCAGTTCGGGTGTGAGTACCAGGGGGCGCAGGGTAACTGAAGCTTTCTTT. The chain recombines TRBV27 with TRBJ1-1; 8 bases match TRBD1. This CDR3 contains 19 residues. Germline assignment: CDR1 MNHEY and CDR2 SMNVEV (reference sequence). With 4 bases clipped from V and 5 bases from J, the junction kept 21 bases outside the gene matches.